A single sample gave rise to the 5 T cell receptor beta chains below, sequenced in a study of CD8+ T cells in alopecia areata (dated by TCRdb to the late 2010s). Libraries were made using the immunoSEQ multiplex PCR assay. To provide template for TCR sequencing, every sample had RNA extracted and reverse transcribed into cDNA. TCRdb holds this immuneACCESS table with in-frame rearrangements only. Some clones are missing; in checked studies, unresolved V genes explain under half, and the rest has no known cause. Present in this sample are 150,000 to 200,000 clones, around three fifths of which were seen just once. Of the sample, around 0.92% falls within the top ten clones. Reading the label with the study, this specimen's time point is: about 5 months on oral tofacitinib. The treatment or condition label for this specimen denotes: oral pan-JAK inhibitor, 5-10 mg twice daily. Material: CD4+ T cells sorted from blood, obtained at week 24, from a patient treated with tofacitinib. The receptors shown here come from a human donor with alopecia areata.

The chain couples TRBV29-1 to TRBJ1-2; D gene ambiguous. Germline V gene data show CDR1 as SQVTM and CDR2 as ANQGSEA. The V and J ends lost 1 base and 0 bases respectively, with 3 bases between them. This CDR3 spans 12 amino acids. The CDR3 bases are TGCAGCGTTGAAGCTACTAACTATGGCTACACCTTC. Its protein is CSVEATNYGYTF.

The V gene is TRBV2, the J gene TRBJ2-4; D is unresolved. Per germline, CDR1 SNHLY and CDR2 FYNNEI. The V end lost 8 bases, the J end lost 1 base, and 9 bases lay between the germline ends. This CDR3 is built from 13 residues. CDR3 sequence: CASVMGAKNIQYF. As DNA, the CDR3 is TGTGCCAGCGTTATGGGGGCCAAAAACATTCAGTACTTC.

The chain carries TRBV30 and TRBJ1-2, with D uncertain. The CDR3 runs 12 residues. Germline CDR1 GTSNPN, CDR2 SVGIG (reference sequence). The germline V and J ends were trimmed by 4 bases and 4 bases, with 10 bases remaining between them. Here the CDR3 DNA reads TGTGCCTGGAAGAAGGAAACCTATGGCTACACCTTC. Translated, it gives CAWKKETYGYTF.

V gene TRBV30 combines with J gene TRBJ1-6; no firm D call. The V gene lost 2 bases and the J gene lost 7 bases, with 18 bases spanning the gap. Germline CDR1 GTSNPN, CDR2 SVGIG (reference sequence). CDR3 length equals 16 residues. The CDR3 DNA is TGTGCCTGGAGTAAGGTATCTTTGGCGGAAAATTCACCCCTCCACTTT. This encodes CAWSKVSLAENSPLHF. Supplemented by reference TRBV30 and TRBJ1-6, the full variable domain reads SQTIHQWPATLVQPVGSPLSLECTVEGTSNPNLYWYRQAAGRGLQLLFYSVGIGQISSEVPQNLSASRPQDRQFILSSKKLLLSDSGFYLCAWSKVSLAENSPLHFGNGTRLTVT.

The chain has TRBV27 and TRBJ1-6, with D possibly TRBD1 on 5 matching bases. This CDR3 has 15 amino acids. Trimming shortened V by 0 bases and J by 6 bases, and 9 bases separated the two germline ends. From germline, CDR1 is MNHEY and CDR2 SMNVEV (reference sequence). The CDR3 nucleotides are TGTGCCAGCAGTTTATCGTCAGGGATTAATTCACCCCTCCACTTT. Translated: CASSLSSGINSPLHF.